Shown below are 27 T cell receptor beta chains from a single sample sequenced in a study of cytomegalovirus exposure and HLA in healthy donors. The primer mix had 60 Vbeta and 13 Jbeta primers. The protocol was immunoSEQ multiplex PCR, while the TCRdb copy is restricted to in-frame clones and leaves out a portion. The profile shows approximately 110,000 clones, 74% of them singletons. The sample taken for sequencing was PBMCs. The receptor source for this set is a woman in her fifties or sixties in good health and CMV-seropositive.

The rearrangement links TRBV29-1 to TRBJ2-5, with D perhaps TRBD2 (6 bases). Looked up from germline, CDR1 is SQVTM and CDR2 is ANQGSEA. Trimming took off 6 bases at V and 3 bases at J, with 17 bases between the two ends. CDR3 length: 14 residues. CDR3 amino acids: CSVTHLTREETQYF. Here the CDR3 DNA reads TGCAGCGTGACTCACCTGACTAGGGAAGAGACCCAGTACTTC.

The chain has TRBV29-1 and TRBJ2-5; D unclear. The V and J ends lost 6 bases and 2 bases respectively, with 4 bases between them. The CDR3 runs 10 residues. Germline CDR1 reads SQVTM; CDR2 reads ANQGSEA. This CDR3 reads CSVVQETQYF. As DNA, the CDR3 is TGCAGCGTCGTGCAAGAGACCCAGTACTTC.

The rearrangement uses TRBV28 and TRBJ2-7, with D uncertain. This CDR3 region has 12 residues. Germline CDR1 and CDR2: MDHEN and SYDVKM. Trimming removed 7 bases from V and 2 bases from J, with 9 bases in between. CDR3 nucleotide sequence: TGTGCCAGCACAGTCATCACCTACGAGCAGTACTTC. Protein sequence: CASTVITYEQYF.

The chain couples TRBV28 to TRBJ2-7; D remains ambiguous. Trimming left V 5 bases short and J 4 bases short, with 12 bases between. The CDR3 consists of 13 residues. The germline V gene has CDR1 MDHEN and CDR2 SYDVKM. CDR3 nucleotide sequence: TGTGCCAGCAGTCTACAGAGTAGGTACGAGCAGTACTTC. Translation: CASSLQSRYEQYF.

This sequence joins TRBV6-5 and TRBJ2-1, with D uncertain. Germline V lookup: CDR1 MNHEY, CDR2 SVGAGI. The ends were cut back, 4 bases at V and 3 bases at J, with 13 bases in the middle. This CDR3 region has 15 residues. The CDR3 protein is CASSSAGSYYNEQFF. The CDR3 DNA follows: TGTGCCAGCAGTTCGGCCGGGTCCTACTACAATGAGCAGTTCTTC.

This chain uses TRBV7-9 with TRBJ1-2, with D tentatively TRBD1 (5 bases). This CDR3 comprises 15 residues. V was cut by 6 bases and J by 0 bases, with 14 bases left in between. CDR1 and CDR2 (germline): SEHNR, FQNEAQ (reference sequence). The CDR3 loop reads CASRSLRQPNYGYTF. DNA of the CDR3: TGTGCCAGCAGGTCTCTACGACAGCCTAACTATGGCTACACCTTC.

This chain joins TRBV7-2 and TRBJ2-1, with 14 bases fitting TRBD2. Per the germline V gene, CDR1 is SGHTA and CDR2 is FQGNSA. CDR3 length: 19 residues. The ends lost 4 bases at V and 0 bases at J; junction bases unmatched: 8. CDR3 DNA: TGTGCCAGCAGCTCCCCCAAGACTAGCGGGGGGGCCTCCTACAATGAGCAGTTCTTC. This encodes CASSSPKTSGGASYNEQFF.

In DNA form, the CDR3 reads TGTGCCAGCAGCCGTAGGACAGTTGAGTCTGCTAATGAAAAACTGTTTTTT. It codes for CASSRRTVESANEKLFF. The gene calls are TRBV7-9 and TRBJ1-4; tentatively, D is TRBD1 (6 bases). CDR3 length: 17 residues. Germline assignment: CDR1 SEHNR and CDR2 FQNEAQ (reference sequence). The V end was cut by 5 bases, the J end by 3 bases, with 19 bases between. Looking up the rest from reference TRBV7-9 and TRBJ1-4 gives the full variable domain: DTGVSQNPRHKITKRGQNVTFRCDPISEHNRLYWYRQTLGQGPEFLTYFQNEAQLEKSRLLSDRFSAERPKGSFSTLEIQRTEQGDSAMYLCASSRRTVESANEKLFFGSGTQLSVL.

The CDR3: CASSWEVDDFNQPQHF. DNA for the CDR3: TGTGCCAGCAGCTGGGAGGTAGACGATTTCAATCAGCCCCAGCATTTT. The chain recombines TRBV5-5 with TRBJ1-5; D call uncertain. The V end was cut by 3 bases, the J end by 3 bases, with 16 bases between. Germline CDR1 and CDR2: SGHKS and YYEKEE (reference sequence). The CDR3 totals 16 residues.

Here the CDR3 DNA reads TGTGCCAGCAGTTTATCCCAAGGTGCGGGGGCTGGAGGCTACACCTTC. Translation: CASSLSQGAGAGGYTF. The chain carries TRBV27 and TRBJ1-2, with D possibly being TRBD1 (6 bases). The CDR3 totals 16 residues. V was clipped by 0 bases and J by 8 bases, with 19 bases between them. The V gene's germline CDR1 is MNHEY and CDR2 SMNVEV (reference sequence).

This sequence joins TRBV5-6 and TRBJ2-1, with 14 positions matching TRBD2. The CDR3 has 14 residues. V shed 7 bases and J 6 bases; nucleotides not matched to a gene: 3. Germline assignment: CDR1 SGHDT and CDR2 YYEEEE. CDR3 in DNA: TGTGCCAGCCAGACTAGCGGGGGGGCCAATGAGCAGTTCTTC. This sequence encodes CASQTSGGANEQFF.

The CDR3 DNA sequence: TGTGCCAGCAGCTTAGGACAGGGTGAGACGCGAGCTAATGAAAAACTGTTTTTT. Protein sequence: CASSLGQGETRANEKLFF. The genes are TRBV7-9 and TRBJ1-4; 7 bases agree with TRBD1. Germline V gene sequence: CDR1 SEHNR, CDR2 FQNEAQ (reference sequence). The J segment lost 3 bases and the V segment lost 1 base, leaving 11 bases of the junction unmatched. The CDR3 loop spans 18 amino acids.

The V call is TRBV4-3, the J call TRBJ1-2; 7 bases are a match to TRBD1. Germline V gene data show CDR1 as LGHNA and CDR2 as YSLEER. The CDR3 extends over 14 amino acids. V shed 6 bases, J shed 4 bases, and the junction held 8 bases outside the gene matches. The CDR3 DNA reads as TGCGCCAGCAGTCCAAACAGGGGATTCTATGGCTACACCTTC. It translates to CASSPNRGFYGYTF.

V usage is TRBV4-2 and J usage is TRBJ2-5, with 7 bases fitting TRBD1. With the DNA end fitting TRBJ2-7 better, the J assignment may be wrong. The CDR3 runs 14 residues. The germline V gene has CDR1 LGHNA and CDR2 YNFKEQ. The CDR3 reads CASSQGNRGDEQYF. The CDR3 nucleotides are TGTGCCAGCAGCCAGGGAAACAGGGGAGACGAGCAGTACTTC.

This clone was observed a few times. J is TRBJ1-5 and V is TRBV19; possible D gene TRBD1, 5 bases. The CDR3 is 18 amino acids. Trimming took 0 bases from V and 8 from J, leaving 23 bases between them. Per germline, CDR1 LNHDA and CDR2 SQIVND (reference sequence). This CDR3 is CASSIDLRVYGAFKPQHF. Written as DNA, the CDR3 is TGTGCCAGTAGTATAGATCTCCGCGTGTATGGGGCGTTTAAGCCCCAGCATTTT. Full variable domain (missing parts from reference TRBV19 and TRBJ1-5): DGGITQSPKYLFRKEGQNVTLSCEQNLNHDAMYWYRQDPGQGLRLIYYSQIVNDFQKGDIAEGYSVSREKKESFPLTVTSAQKNPTAFYLCASSIDLRVYGAFKPQHFGDGTRLSIL.

This clone appeared a few times. The genes are TRBV27 and TRBJ1-6; 9 bases match TRBD1. The CDR3 is 16 amino acids. Germline V gives CDR1 MNHEY, CDR2 SMNVEV (reference sequence). V lost 4 bases, J lost 8 bases, and 9 bases stayed unmatched. CDR3 sequence: CASSSTGQGVDSPLHF. CDR3 nucleotide sequence: TGTGCCAGCAGTTCTACGGGACAGGGTGTGGATTCACCCCTCCACTTT.

The chain couples TRBV27 to TRBJ2-5, with 9 bases lining up with TRBD1. The J call could be wrong; TRBJ2-7 is a better fit for the DNA end. The V gene's germline CDR1 is MNHEY and CDR2 SMNVEV (reference sequence). This CDR3 has 13 amino acids. DNA for the CDR3: TGTGCCAGCGCACGACAGGGGGACTACGAGCAGTACTTC. This encodes CASARQGDYEQYF.

V gene TRBV5-6 combines with J gene TRBJ2-7, with TRBD1 matching 7 bases. After removal of 3 bases from V and 8 bases from J, the junction contained 5 bases not matched to a gene. Germline assignment: CDR1 SGHDT and CDR2 YYEEEE. The length of the CDR3 is 12 residues. The CDR3 region has the DNA TGTGCCAGCAGCTATCGACAGGGTAAGCAGTACTTC. Translating gives CASSYRQGKQYF.

The J gene is TRBJ2-3, the V gene TRBV7-9; 9 bases match TRBD2. V was clipped by 3 bases and J by 0 bases; unmatched bases: 1. Germline V CDR1 and CDR2: SEHNR, FQNEAQ (reference sequence). CDR3 size: 15 residues. The CDR3: CASSFSGSSTDTQYF. CDR3 nucleotide sequence: TGTGCCAGCAGCTTTAGCGGGAGTAGCACAGATACGCAGTATTTT.

This clone was observed a handful of times. The J gene is TRBJ1-5, the V gene TRBV2; 9 nucleotides match TRBD1. This CDR3 is built from 14 residues. Trimming removed 2 bases from V and 6 bases from J; junction bases left unmatched: 2. CDR1 is SNHLY and CDR2 is FYNNEI in the germline V gene. The CDR3, as DNA: TGTGCCAGCAGTGAATGGACAGGGGTTCAGCCCCAGCATTTT. It translates to CASSEWTGVQPQHF.

The V and J genes are TRBV5-4 and TRBJ1-3, with 7 nucleotides matching TRBD1. V trimming: 2 bases; J trimming: 9 bases; junction bases outside the gene matches: 5. Germline lookup yields CDR1 SGHNT and CDR2 YYREEE (reference sequence). There are 13 residues in the CDR3. This CDR3 is CASSFKGAGTIYF. In DNA form, the CDR3 reads TGTGCCAGCAGCTTTAAGGGGGCGGGCACCATATATTTT.

The V gene is TRBV13, the J gene TRBJ1-2; TRBD1 agrees at 8 bases. The CDR3 covers 16 residues. Trimming removed 4 bases from V and 2 bases from J; junction bases left unmatched: 9. Germline V gives CDR1 PRHDT, CDR2 FYEKMQ (reference sequence). Written as DNA, the CDR3 is TGTGCCAGCAGCTCGGCCGACAGGGGACGAAACTATGGCTACACCTTC. The encoded protein is CASSSADRGRNYGYTF.

A few counts support this clone. The chain has TRBV2 and TRBJ2-7, with D perhaps TRBD2 (6 bases). The germline V and J ends were trimmed by 10 bases and 2 bases, with 12 bases remaining between them. The germline V gene has CDR1 SNHLY and CDR2 FYNNEI. The length of the CDR3 is 12 residues. DNA of the CDR3: TGTGCCACAGGGACTTCCCCCTACGAGCAGTACTTC. Its protein is CATGTSPYEQYF.

As regards this clone: The junction departs from the called germline gene at one end, perhaps through a read error. The J gene is TRBJ1-2, the V gene TRBV11-2; 7 positions agree with TRBD1. This CDR3 comprises 14 residues. Germline V gene lookup returns CDR1 SGHAT and CDR2 FQNNGV. CDR3 sequence: CAGSAWDSNYGYTF. The CDR3 nucleotides are TGTGCCGGCAGCGCATGGGACAGCAACTATGGCTACACCTTC.

This clone was seen a few times. This sequence joins TRBV27 and TRBJ2-3; 9 bases map to TRBD2. Per germline, CDR1 MNHEY and CDR2 SMNVEV (reference sequence). CDR3 size: 15 residues. Trimming removed 5 bases from V and 3 bases from J; junction bases left unmatched: 6. The CDR3 region has the DNA TGTGCCAGCAGTCTAAGGGGACTAGCAACAGATACGCAGTATTTT. Amino acids: CASSLRGLATDTQYF.

The sample holds a few counts of this clone. The CDR3 region is CASSGLAYEQYF. CDR3 coding DNA: TGTGCCAGCAGTGGTTTAGCCTACGAGCAGTACTTC. V gene TRBV2 combines with J gene TRBJ2-7; no firm D call. The CDR3 is made up of 12 amino acids. Looked up from germline, CDR1 is SNHLY and CDR2 is FYNNEI. The germline V and J ends were trimmed by 4 bases and 2 bases, with 6 bases remaining between them.

This chain joins TRBV6-6 and TRBJ2-7, with D possibly being TRBD2 (5 bases). This CDR3 contains 11 residues. The germline V and J ends were trimmed by 5 bases and 9 bases, with 11 bases remaining between them. The V gene's germline CDR1 is MNHNY and CDR2 SVGAGI (reference sequence). The CDR3 DNA follows: TGTGCCAGCAGTACTAGGACTTCGCAGTACTTC. It yields the protein CASSTRTSQYF.